Listed below are T cell receptor beta chains from one sample, sequenced in a study of blood T cells in healthy people across ages. TCRdb re-called the 5' RACE reads with MiXCR, one entry per CDR3 protein. Among about 840,000 distinct CDR3 sequences, 25% to 35% were seen once, and the ten largest hold roughly a tenth. The sample also formed part of further work on T cells of mothers and their children.

What was sequenced was blood. Every receptor here comes from a woman aged 40 to 49 in good health. Both conserved end residues are part of each CDR3. D genes are given only for firm matches. Only some rows state a clone size, as once, few, many or a class for expanded clones.

clone_size: NA
v_call: TRBV6-1
d_call: NA
cdr3_length: 15
j_call: TRBJ1-5
cdr3_nt: TGTGCCAGCAGTGTCCAGAAAGGAAGCAATCAGCCCCAGCATTTT
cdr3_aa: CASSVQKGSNQPQHF

clone_size: NA
v_call: TRBV28
d_call: NA
cdr3_length: 13
j_call: TRBJ2-6
cdr3_nt: TGTGCCAGTCTTGTATCCGGGGCCAACGTCCTGACTTTC
cdr3_aa: CASLVSGANVLTF

clone_size: many
v_call: TRBV3-1
d_call: TRBD1
cdr3_length: 16
j_call: TRBJ2-3
cdr3_nt: TGTGCCAGCAGCTACCCGCCGACAGGGGTGGGAGATACGCAGTATTTT
cdr3_aa: CASSYPPTGVGDTQYF

clone_size: NA
v_call: TRBV2
d_call: NA
cdr3_length: 15
j_call: TRBJ2-7
cdr3_nt: TGTGCCAGCACTCCCCAGTCCGGGGGCGGGAACGAGCAGTACTTC
cdr3_aa: CASTPQSGGGNEQYF

clone_size: few
v_call: TRBV3-1
d_call: TRBD1
cdr3_length: 17
j_call: TRBJ2-3
cdr3_nt: TGTGCCAGCAGCCGTTACTATAGACAGGGGACCACAGATACGCAGTATTTT
cdr3_aa: CASSRYYRQGTTDTQYF

clone_size: NA
v_call: TRBV4-1
d_call: NA
cdr3_length: 17
j_call: TRBJ2-1
cdr3_nt: TGCGCCAGCAGCCAAGGTCGGAGGGGCCTCAGCTACAATGAGCAGTTCTTC
cdr3_aa: CASSQGRRGLSYNEQFF

clone_size: many
v_call: TRBV29-1
d_call: NA
cdr3_length: 12
j_call: TRBJ2-7
cdr3_nt: TGCAGCGTTGAAGCGGCCTCCTACGAGCAGTACTTC
cdr3_aa: CSVEAASYEQYF

clone_size: many
v_call: TRBV7-2
d_call: NA
cdr3_length: 11
j_call: TRBJ1-1
cdr3_nt: TGTGCCAGCAGCTTCGACACTGAAGCTTTCTTT
cdr3_aa: CASSFDTEAFF

clone_size: many
v_call: TRBV7-3
d_call: TRBD2
cdr3_length: 15
j_call: TRBJ2-1
cdr3_nt: TGTGCCAGCAGCCTGCTAGCGGGGGAGATATATGAGCAGTTCTTC
cdr3_aa: CASSLLAGEIYEQFF

clone_size: NA
v_call: TRBV12-3/TRBV12-4
d_call: NA
cdr3_length: 14
j_call: TRBJ1-5
cdr3_nt: TGTGCCAACAGTTTGGCCTGGAGCAATCAGCCCCAGCATTTT
cdr3_aa: CANSLAWSNQPQHF

clone_size: once
v_call: TRBV5-1
d_call: NA
cdr3_length: 15
j_call: TRBJ2-7
cdr3_nt: TGCGCCAGCAGCTTGTCAGGGGAAAGTGTTCACGAGCAGTACTTC
cdr3_aa: CASSLSGESVHEQYF

clone_size: few
v_call: TRBV6-5
d_call: TRBD1
cdr3_length: 17
j_call: TRBJ1-5
cdr3_nt: TGTGCCAGCAGTTCCTCCGGGACAGGGGGCTTAGGGCAGCCCCAGCATTTT
cdr3_aa: CASSSSGTGGLGQPQHF